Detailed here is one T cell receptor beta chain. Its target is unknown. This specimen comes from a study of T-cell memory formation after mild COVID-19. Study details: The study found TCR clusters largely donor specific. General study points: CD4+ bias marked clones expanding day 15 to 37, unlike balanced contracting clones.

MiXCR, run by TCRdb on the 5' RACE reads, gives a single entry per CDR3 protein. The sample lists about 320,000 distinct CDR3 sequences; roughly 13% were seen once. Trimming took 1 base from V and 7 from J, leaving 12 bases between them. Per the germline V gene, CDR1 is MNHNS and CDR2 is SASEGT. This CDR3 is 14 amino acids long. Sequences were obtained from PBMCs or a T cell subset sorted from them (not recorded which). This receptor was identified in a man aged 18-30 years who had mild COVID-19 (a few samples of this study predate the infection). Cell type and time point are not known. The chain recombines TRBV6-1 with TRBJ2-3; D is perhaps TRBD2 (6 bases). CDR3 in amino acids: CASSEGRTTNTQYF. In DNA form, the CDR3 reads TGTGCCAGCAGTGAAGGGCGGACTACTAATACGCAGTATTTT.